The clone carrying this T cell receptor (beta chain) was observed a handful of times. The sample is drawn from a study of blood T cell repertoires in COVID-19. Across the whole study: From the United States, Italy and Spain came samples of acute and convalescent COVID-19. Nucleic acid was either cDNA or gDNA, and it came from T cells, B-cell-depleted T cells, or PBMCs.

Data came from immunoSEQ multiplex PCR; TCRdb stores just in-frame clones and leaves some out. The data contain some 150,000 clones, roughly 79% of them singletons. The CDR3 is 15 residues long. The V gene's germline CDR1 is SEHNR and CDR2 FQNEAQ (reference sequence). The ends lost 3 bases at V and 10 bases at J; junction bases unmatched: 7. Participants came from 20 to 25 US areas, aged roughly 18 to 89 years. Among Cohort 3 donors, those recovered had two negative PCRs, clearance, or symptom resolution. Sample: PBMCs or T cells enriched from blood (not recorded which). The source is a woman aged 45-59 years who had recovered from COVID-19. This chain uses TRBV7-9 with TRBJ2-1; 12 positions match TRBD2. This CDR3 is CASSFPSGGAGEQFF. For the CDR3, the DNA is TGTGCCAGCAGCTTCCCTAGCGGGGGGGCCGGGGAGCAGTTCTTC.